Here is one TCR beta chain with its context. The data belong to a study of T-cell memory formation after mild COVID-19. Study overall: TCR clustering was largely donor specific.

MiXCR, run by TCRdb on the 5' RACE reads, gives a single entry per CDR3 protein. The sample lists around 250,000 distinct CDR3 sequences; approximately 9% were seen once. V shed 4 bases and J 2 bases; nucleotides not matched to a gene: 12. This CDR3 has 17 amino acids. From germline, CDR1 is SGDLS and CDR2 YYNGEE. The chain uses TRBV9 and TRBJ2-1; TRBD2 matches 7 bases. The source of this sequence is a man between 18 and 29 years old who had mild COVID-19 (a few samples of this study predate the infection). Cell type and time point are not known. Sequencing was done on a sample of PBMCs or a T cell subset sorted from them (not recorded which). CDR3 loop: CASSTLGGGGPYNEQFF. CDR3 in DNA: TGTGCCAGCAGCACCTTAGGTGGCGGGGGACCCTACAATGAGCAGTTCTTC.